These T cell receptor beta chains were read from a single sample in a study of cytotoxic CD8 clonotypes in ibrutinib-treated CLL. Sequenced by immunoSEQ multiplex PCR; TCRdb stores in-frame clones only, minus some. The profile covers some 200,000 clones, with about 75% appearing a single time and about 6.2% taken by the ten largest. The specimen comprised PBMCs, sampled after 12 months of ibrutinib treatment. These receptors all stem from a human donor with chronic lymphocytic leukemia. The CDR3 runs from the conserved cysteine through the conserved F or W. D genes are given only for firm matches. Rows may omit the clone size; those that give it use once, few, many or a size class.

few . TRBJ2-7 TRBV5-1 CASSLASGDEQYF TGCGCCAGCAGCTTGGCTAGTGGTGACGAGCAGTACTTC
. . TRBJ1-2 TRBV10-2 CASSAGGGMYGYTF TGCGCCAGCAGTGCCGGGGGCGGAATGTATGGCTACACCTTC
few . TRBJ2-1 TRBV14 CASSQDRLREQFF TGTGCCAGCAGCCAAGACCGGCTCAGGGAGCAGTTCTTC
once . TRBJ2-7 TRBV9 CASSVEIGSYEQYF TGTGCCAGCAGCGTAGAAATTGGCTCCTACGAGCAGTACTTC
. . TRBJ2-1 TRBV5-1 CASSLYGISYNEQFF TGCGCCAGCAGCTTGTACGGCATATCCTACAATGAGCAGTTCTTC
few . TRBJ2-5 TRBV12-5 CASALLRGSQETQYF TGTGCTAGTGCCCTACTCAGGGGTTCCCAAGAGACCCAGTACTTC
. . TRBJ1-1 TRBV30 CAWSVIGSTEAFF TGTGCCTGGAGTGTGATCGGGAGCACTGAAGCTTTCTTT
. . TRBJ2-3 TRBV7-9 CASSSLFTPDTQYF TGTGCCAGCAGCTCTTTATTTACGCCGGATACGCAGTATTTT
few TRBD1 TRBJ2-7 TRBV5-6 CASSHRQGYEQYF TGTGCCAGCAGCCACCGACAGGGCTACGAGCAGTACTTC
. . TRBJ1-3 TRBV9 CASSPVSGNTIYF TGTGCCAGCAGCCCAGTCTCTGGAAACACCATATATTTT
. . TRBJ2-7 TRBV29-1 CSVSLGVEQYF TGCAGCGTGAGCCTGGGGGTCGAGCAGTACTTC
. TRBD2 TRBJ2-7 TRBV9 CASSVGGGRLYEQYF TGTGCCAGCAGCGTAGGTGGCGGGAGATTGTACGAGCAGTACTTC
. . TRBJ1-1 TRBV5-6 CASSLIVDTEAFF TGTGCCAGCAGCTTGATAGTGGACACTGAAGCTTTCTTT
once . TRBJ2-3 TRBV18 CASSPTGDTQYF TGTGCCAGCTCACCGACCGGAGATACGCAGTATTTT
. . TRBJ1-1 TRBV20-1 CSSYTEAFF TGCAGCAGTTACACTGAAGCTTTCTTT
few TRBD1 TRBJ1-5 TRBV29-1 CSVWGQGHQPQHF TGCAGCGTTTGGGGACAGGGGCATCAGCCCCAGCATTTT
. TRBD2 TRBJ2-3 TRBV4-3 CASSQDSWREGRTDTQYF TGCGCCAGCAGCCAAGATTCGTGGCGGGAGGGCCGCACAGATACGCAGTATTTT
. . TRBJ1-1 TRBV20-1 CSARGVREAFF TGCAGTGCTAGGGGGGTGAGGGAAGCTTTCTTT
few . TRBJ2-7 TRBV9 CASSVAVNGAGSF TGTGCCAGCAGCGTAGCTGTTAACGGAGCGGGCTCATTC
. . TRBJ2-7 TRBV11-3 CASSSSTYEQYF TGTGCCAGCAGCTCTAGCACCTACGAGCAGTACTTC
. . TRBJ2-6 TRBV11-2 CASSFSLPQGANVLTF TGTGCCAGCAGCTTCTCTCTACCCCAGGGGGCCAACGTCCTGACTTTC
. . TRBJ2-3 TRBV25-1 CASNIRGVGSSTDTQYF TGTGCCAGCAATATCCGTGGGGTGGGATCATCCACAGATACGCAGTATTTT
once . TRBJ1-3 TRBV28 CASSKLRVRYTIYF TGTGCCAGCAGCAAACTCAGGGTTCGGTACACCATATATTTT
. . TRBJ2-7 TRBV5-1 CASSLGPEGQYF TGCGCCAGCAGCCTAGGGCCAGAGGGGCAGTACTTC
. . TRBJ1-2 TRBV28 CASSLVQNSYGYTF TGTGCCAGCAGTTTAGTGCAGAACTCCTATGGCTACACCTTC
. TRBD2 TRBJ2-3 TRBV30 CAWSVFRGGTDTQYF TGTGCCTGGAGTGTATTCCGGGGGGGCACAGATACGCAGTATTTT
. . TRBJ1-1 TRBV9 CASSVKSRGHTDTEAFF TGTGCCAGCAGCGTAAAATCTAGGGGTCATACCGACACTGAAGCTTTCTTT
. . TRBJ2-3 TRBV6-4 CASSDTGRSTDTQYF TGTGCCAGCAGTGACACGGGACGTAGCACAGATACGCAGTATTTT
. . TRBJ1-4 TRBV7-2 CASSRDTTTNEKLFF TGTGCCAGCAGCCGGGACACCACAACTAATGAAAAACTGTTTTTT
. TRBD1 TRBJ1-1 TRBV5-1 CASSLGTGGKNTEAFF TGCGCCAGCAGCTTGGGGACAGGGGGTAAGAACACTGAAGCTTTCTTT
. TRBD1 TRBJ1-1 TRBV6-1 CASSTGQGTTEAFF TGTGCCAGCAGCACGGGACAGGGAACCACTGAAGCTTTCTTT
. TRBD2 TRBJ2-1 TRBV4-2 CASSQDLFVGLAGVGEQFF TGTGCCAGCAGCCAAGATCTTTTTGTGGGACTAGCGGGAGTAGGTGAGCAGTTCTTC
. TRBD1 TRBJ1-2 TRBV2 CASSDWTGTNYGYTF TGTGCCAGCAGTGATTGGACAGGAACTAACTATGGCTACACCTTC
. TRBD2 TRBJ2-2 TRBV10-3 CAISERGEVTGELFF TGTGCCATCAGTGAACGGGGGGAGGTCACCGGGGAGCTGTTTTTT
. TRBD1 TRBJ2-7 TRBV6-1 CASSGPSRTGSSYEQYF TGTGCCAGCAGTGGCCCGTCTAGGACAGGAAGCTCCTACGAGCAGTACTTC
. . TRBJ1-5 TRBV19 CASSIDRSSVKPQHF TGTGCCAGTAGTATAGATCGGAGTTCGGTTAAGCCCCAGCATTTT
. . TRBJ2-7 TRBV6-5 CATTQWVRHEQYF TGTGCCACCACTCAGTGGGTTCGCCACGAGCAGTACTTC
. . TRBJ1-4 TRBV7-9 CASFGSGVNEKLFF TGTGCCAGCTTCGGGTCAGGGGTGAACGAAAAACTGTTTTTT
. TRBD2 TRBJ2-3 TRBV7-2 CASSLGLAGGDTQYF TGTGCCAGCAGCTTGGGACTAGCGGGAGGGGATACGCAGTATTTT
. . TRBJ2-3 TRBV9 CASSYGSLTDTQYF TGTGCCAGCAGCTACGGGAGTTTGACAGATACGCAGTATTTT
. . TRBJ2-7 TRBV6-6 CASSYSTGPYEQYF TGTGCCAGCAGTTACTCGACCGGACCCTACGAGCAGTACTTC
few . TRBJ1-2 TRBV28 CASTTILDFYGYTF TGTGCCAGCACGACTATTCTGGACTTCTATGGCTACACCTTC
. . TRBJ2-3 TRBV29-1 CIPVGADTQYF TGCATCCCCGTGGGGGCAGATACGCAGTATTTT
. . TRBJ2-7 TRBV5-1 CASSTGRASYEQYF TGCGCCAGCAGCACGGGCAGGGCCTCCTACGAGCAGTACTTC
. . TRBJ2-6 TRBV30 CAWSRTGANVLTF TGTGCCTGGAGTAGGACTGGGGCCAACGTCCTGACTTTC
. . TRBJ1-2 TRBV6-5 CASMKQGKGGYTF TGTGCCAGCATGAAACAGGGAAAGGGTGGCTACACCTTC
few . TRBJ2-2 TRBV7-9 CASSSSAGELFF TGTGCCAGCAGCTCGTCAGCGGGGGAGCTGTTTTTT
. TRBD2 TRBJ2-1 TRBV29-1 CSVRLAPYNEQFF TGCAGTGTTCGACTAGCGCCCTACAATGAGCAGTTCTTC
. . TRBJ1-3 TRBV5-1 CASSLGQSLSGNTIYF TGCGCCAGCAGCTTGGGACAGTCTCTCTCTGGAAACACCATATATTTT
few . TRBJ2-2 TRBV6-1 CASRESPNTGELFF TGTGCCAGCAGAGAATCCCCGAACACCGGGGAGCTGTTTTTT
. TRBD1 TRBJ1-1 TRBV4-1 CASSQEGQFEAFF TGCGCCAGCAGCCAGGAGGGACAGTTTGAAGCTTTCTTT
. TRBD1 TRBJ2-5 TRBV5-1 CASGPRPNRGRQETQYF TGCGCCAGCGGCCCCCGACCGAACAGGGGAAGGCAAGAGACCCAGTACTTC
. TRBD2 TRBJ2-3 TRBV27 CASSWASGRPTDTQYF TGTGCCAGCAGTTGGGCGAGCGGGAGGCCCACAGATACGCAGTATTTT
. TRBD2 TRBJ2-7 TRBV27 CASSFRLAGGSEQYF TGTGCCAGCAGTTTTCGACTAGCGGGAGGATCCGAGCAGTACTTC
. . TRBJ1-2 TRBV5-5 CASSRMGAPNYGYTF TGTGCCAGCAGCCGGATGGGGGCGCCTAACTATGGCTACACCTTC
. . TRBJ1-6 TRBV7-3 CASSRTSGGALHF TGTGCCAGCAGCCGGACTAGTGGCGGTGCCCTCCACTTT
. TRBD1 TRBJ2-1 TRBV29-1 CSVESGTGMYNEQFF TGCAGCGTTGAAAGTGGGACAGGGATGTATAATGAGCAGTTCTTC
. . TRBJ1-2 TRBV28 CASSLSGVGGYTF TGTGCCAGCAGTTTATCAGGGGTGGGTGGCTACACCTTC
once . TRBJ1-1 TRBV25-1 CASSEETENTEAFF TGTGCCAGCAGTGAGGAGACGGAGAACACTGAAGCTTTCTTT
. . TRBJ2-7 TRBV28 CASRFQGGYEQYF TGTGCCAGCAGATTCCAGGGGGGCTACGAGCAGTACTTC